This TCR beta chain was obtained from a study of glioma-infiltrating T cells after dendritic cell vaccination. Overall study results and limits: Only a small number of patients had complete blood and tumor samples.

V was trimmed by 1 base and J by 5 bases, leaving 8 bases between them. The germline CDR1 and CDR2 sequences are LGHNT and FRNRAP. The CDR3 sequence is 13 residues long. Only in-frame clones appear in the TCRdb table, and some are missing; sequencing was by immunoSEQ multiplex PCR. The sample has 60,000 to 70,000 clones, around four fifths seen once. Only patients with spare fresh-frozen tumor and over two years of follow-up were included. Comments on this clone: What it binds is not known.

The TCR comes from a human donor with glioblastoma. This sample comprised blood, obtained before dendritic cell vaccination. The chain employs TRBV12-5 and TRBJ1-1, with a tentative D call TRBD1 (5 bases). The CDR3 spells CASGLAQGTEAFF. The DNA of the CDR3 is TGTGCTAGTGGTTTGGCTCAGGGAACTGAAGCTTTCTTT. Supplemented by reference TRBV12-5 and TRBJ1-1, the full variable domain reads DARVTQTPRHKVTEMGQEVTMRCQPILGHNTVFWYRQTMMQGLELLAYFRNRAPLDDSGMPKDRFSAEMPDATLATLKIQPSEPRDSAVYFCASGLAQGTEAFFGQGTRLTVV.